Each of the 20 T cell receptor beta chains below was sequenced from the same sample in a study of blood T cell repertoires in COVID-19. Sequencing was performed with immunoSEQ multiplex PCR; in TCRdb, only in-frame clones are kept and a portion is missing. The sample records under 300,000 clones, 75% to 90% being singletons. Specimen: peripheral blood. Source of these receptors: a man aged 55-75 years who had recovered from COVID-19.

There are a few counts of this clone. The chain links TRBV19 to TRBJ2-1, with TRBD2 identical over 13 bases. This CDR3 is built from 13 residues. Germline V gene sequence: CDR1 LNHDA, CDR2 SQIVND (reference sequence). The junction had 3 bases not matched to a gene; V was cut back by 9 bases and J by 7 bases. The CDR3 region has the DNA TGTGCCAGCTTGGGACTAGCGGGGAATGAGCAGTTCTTC. It encodes CASLGLAGNEQFF. Combining the CDR3 with reference TRBV19 and TRBJ2-1 gives the whole variable domain DGGITQSPKYLFRKEGQNVTLSCEQNLNHDAMYWYRQDPGQGLRLIYYSQIVNDFQKGDIAEGYSVSREKKESFPLTVTSAQKNPTAFYLCASLGLAGNEQFFGPGTRLTVL.

This chain joins TRBV27 and TRBJ1-2, with 8 bases lining up with TRBD1. Trimming removed 3 bases from V and 4 bases from J; junction bases left unmatched: 7. Germline CDR1 MNHEY, CDR2 SMNVEV (reference sequence). The CDR3 runs to 15 residues. The CDR3 nucleotides read TGTGCCAGCAGTTTCGAACGTACAGGGGGCTATGGCTACACCTTC. Its translation is CASSFERTGGYGYTF.

The chain is built from TRBV5-1 and TRBJ1-1; D gene ambiguous. V was pared by 6 bases and J by 2 bases, with 5 bases between. Looked up from germline, CDR1 is SGHRS and CDR2 is YFSETQ. The CDR3 is 11 residues long. CDR3 residues: CASKLNTEAFF. CDR3 sequence (DNA): TGCGCCAGCAAGCTAAACACTGAAGCTTTCTTT.

The CDR3 region has the DNA TGTGCCAGCAGCCAAGGGGGACAGCGGGCTGATACGCAGTATTTT. Encoded protein: CASSQGGQRADTQYF. The rearrangement links TRBV3-1 (or the pseudogene TRBV3-2) to TRBJ2-3; D perhaps matches TRBD1 (7 bases). Germline CDR1 reads LGHDT; CDR2 reads YNNKEL (reference sequence). Trimming removed 1 base at V and 6 bases at J, with 14 bases between. The CDR3 extends over 15 amino acids.

CDR3 bases: TGCGCCAGCAGCTTAGAGGGGGCGGTTGGCTATGGCTACACCTTC. Translating gives CASSLEGAVGYGYTF. The chain uses TRBV5-1 and TRBJ1-2, with 7 bases that match TRBD1. V gave up 2 bases and J gave up 4 bases; unmatched junction bases: 8. The CDR3 totals 15 residues. Germline V lookup: CDR1 SGHRS, CDR2 YFSETQ.

V and J are TRBV6-5 and TRBJ2-2; D is perhaps TRBD1 (6 bases). The V end lost 2 bases, the J end lost 4 bases, and 14 bases lay between the germline ends. The CDR3 has 16 amino acids. Germline loops: CDR1 MNHEY, CDR2 SVGAGI. CDR3 nucleotide sequence: TGTGCCAGCAGTTACGCTGCCAGGGGCGTCACCGGGGAGCTGTTTTTT. This encodes CASSYAARGVTGELFF.

DNA for the CDR3: TGCGCCAGCAGCTTGACTACGGACACTGAAGCTTTCTTT. Translated: CASSLTTDTEAFF. V gene TRBV5-1 combines with J gene TRBJ1-1, with D unclear. Germline lookup yields CDR1 SGHRS and CDR2 YFSETQ. CDR3 length equals 13 residues. Deletions cut 1 base from V and 3 bases from J, with 7 bases between.

This clone has more than one count but fewer than ten. The genes are TRBV3-1 (or the pseudogene TRBV3-2) and TRBJ1-2; maybe TRBD1 (5 bases). Trimming cost V 1 base and J 4 bases, with 19 bases left between them. Germline V gives CDR1 LGHDT, CDR2 YNNKEL (reference sequence). The CDR3 spans 17 residues. Here the CDR3 reads CASSQVAGRSTVYGYTF. The CDR3 DNA is TGTGCCAGCAGCCAAGTGGCAGGGCGATCCACAGTCTATGGCTACACCTTC.

The CDR3 loop is CASSRTGAYNEQFF. The CDR3 coding sequence is TGTGCCAGCAGCCGTACCGGGGCCTACAATGAGCAGTTCTTC. The chain recombines TRBV4-2 with TRBJ2-1; weak D call: TRBD2 (5 bases). CDR1 LGHNA and CDR2 YNFKEQ come from the germline V gene. The CDR3 is 14 amino acids. Trimming took 4 bases from V and 2 from J, leaving 9 bases between them.

The V call is TRBV4-2, the J call TRBJ2-1; 9 nucleotides line up with TRBD1. This CDR3 contains 22 residues. The germline V gene encodes CDR1 LGHNA and CDR2 YNFKEQ. Germline trimming cut 0 bases from V and 3 bases from J; bases unmatched to any gene: 21. CDR3 nucleotide sequence: TGTGCCAGCAGCCAAGATAACTTCCTTTGGGACAGGGCGAGCGGGGACTACAATGAGCAGTTCTTC. It specifies CASSQDNFLWDRASGDYNEQFF.

This chain joins TRBV7-9 and TRBJ2-2, with TRBD2 matching over 7 bases. V dropped 5 bases and J dropped 5; count of bases not matched to a gene: 8. The CDR3 is made up of 15 amino acids. The V gene's germline CDR1 is SEHNR and CDR2 FQNEAQ (reference sequence). The CDR3 sequence: CASSRSGGTTGELFF. CDR3 in DNA: TGTGCCAGCAGCCGTTCCGGGGGGACGACCGGGGAGCTGTTTTTT.

This chain connects TRBV18 to TRBJ1-2, with 9 bases that match TRBD1. The junction had 11 bases not matched to a gene; V was cut back by 3 bases and J by 6 bases. The CDR3 runs 16 residues. Looked up from germline, CDR1 is KGHSH and CDR2 is LQKENI. CDR3 amino acids: CASSPTNRDREDGYTF. Written as DNA, the CDR3 is TGTGCCAGCTCACCGACGAACCGGGACAGGGAGGATGGCTACACCTTC.

V gene TRBV27 combines with J gene TRBJ2-1; 11 bases match TRBD2. This CDR3 is built from 15 residues. Germline assignment: CDR1 MNHEY and CDR2 SMNVEV (reference sequence). V was pared by 4 bases and J by 11 bases, with 10 bases of the junction left unmatched. As DNA, the CDR3 is TGTGCCAGCAGTTCCTTAGTAGCGGGGGGGAGAAAGCAGTTCTTC. Amino acids: CASSSLVAGGRKQFF.

V usage is TRBV18 and J usage is TRBJ1-2; D not certain. The CDR3 is 11 residues long. Germline lookup yields CDR1 KGHSH and CDR2 LQKENI. Trimming pared 6 bases from V and 8 bases from J, leaving 10 bases between. CDR3 loop: CASSSAGGYTF. DNA of the CDR3: TGTGCCAGCTCGTCCGCGGGCGGCTACACCTTC.

CDR3 sequence (DNA): TGTGCCAGCAGCGTAGGTAGCGGGGACCATACGCAGTATTTT. Translating gives CASSVGSGDHTQYF. The chain recombines TRBV9 with TRBJ2-3; 8 bases align to TRBD2. The ends lost 0 bases at V and 7 bases at J; junction bases unmatched: 4. Germline V lookup: CDR1 SGDLS, CDR2 YYNGEE. The CDR3 runs 14 residues. The full variable domain, rest sourced from reference TRBV9 and TRBJ2-3, is DSGVTQTPKHLITATGQRVTLRCSPRSGDLSVYWYQQSLDQGLQFLIQYYNGEERAKGNILERFSAQQFPDLHSELNLSSLELGDSALYFCASSVGSGDHTQYFGPGTRLTVL.

The J gene is TRBJ2-5, the V gene TRBV5-5; D call uncertain. Germline-derived CDR1 and CDR2 are SGHKS and YYEKEE (reference sequence). V was clipped by 3 bases and J by 0 bases, with 9 bases between them. The length of the CDR3 is 14 residues. The CDR3 nucleotides read TGTGCCAGCAGCTCTACCTGGTACCAAGAGACCCAGTACTTC. Residues: CASSSTWYQETQYF.

CDR3 in amino acids: CASSGSDSVNEKLFF. CDR3 bases: TGCGCCAGCAGCGGGTCGGACAGCGTTAATGAAAAACTGTTTTTT. The chain uses TRBV5-1 and TRBJ1-4; D possibly corresponds to TRBD1 (6 bases). The germline V and J ends were trimmed by 4 bases and 4 bases, with 14 bases remaining between them. The CDR3 loop spans 15 amino acids. Germline V gene data show CDR1 as SGHRS and CDR2 as YFSETQ.

The chain recombines TRBV20-1 with TRBJ1-2, with 7 bases identical to TRBD1. CDR3 length: 11 amino acids. From germline, CDR1 is DFQATT and CDR2 SNEGSKA (reference sequence). The DNA for the CDR3 is TGCAGCGGGGGACAGCTTTCTGGCTACACCTTC. Encoded protein: CSGGQLSGYTF.

The chain couples TRBV15 to TRBJ2-7; tentative D call: TRBD2 (5 bases). CDR3 length: 15 amino acids. Germline V gene data show CDR1 as LNHNV and CDR2 as YYDKDF (reference sequence). The V gene lost 3 bases and the J gene lost 0 bases, with 12 bases spanning the gap. As DNA, the CDR3 is TGTGCCACCAGCAGTGTCGTTAGCGCCTCCTACGAGCAGTACTTC. Protein product: CATSSVVSASYEQYF.

The chain uses TRBV24-1 and TRBJ2-3; 10 bases map to TRBD1. The germline V gene encodes CDR1 KGHDR and CDR2 SFDVKD. V lost 3 bases to trimming and J lost 2 bases; unmatched junction nucleotides: 4. The CDR3 is 16 residues long. The CDR3 bases are TGTGCCACCAGTGATCCGGGACAGGGGAACACAGATACGCAGTATTTT. This sequence encodes CATSDPGQGNTDTQYF.